This TCR beta chain originates from a study of blood T cells in healthy people across ages. Study results and limitations: Measured against age, TCR beta diversity per million T cells decreased in a roughly linear manner.

Germline lookup yields CDR1 LNHDA and CDR2 SQIVND (reference sequence). The V gene lost 3 bases and the J gene lost 8 bases, with 14 bases spanning the gap. The CDR3 extends over 14 amino acids. Primed by a sample-barcoded 5' primer and a J-beta primer mix, a second PCR proceeded for 7 to 11 cycles. A single record per CDR3 protein comes from TCRdb applying MiXCR to the 5' RACE reads. The repertoire includes 600,000 to 650,000 distinct CDR3 sequences, roughly 53% of them detected once, and approximately 40% sits in the top ten. Details on this clonotype: Its target is not known.

Sequenced: blood. The sequence derives from a man in his fifties or sixties in good health. V and J are TRBV19 and TRBJ2-1; tentatively, D is TRBD2 (6 bases). The CDR3 sequence: CASSMKGGWDEQFF. CDR3 nucleotide sequence: TGTGCCAGTAGTATGAAGGGAGGTTGGGATGAGCAGTTCTTC. Full variable domain (remainder filled in from reference TRBV19 and TRBJ2-1): DGGITQSPKYLFRKEGQNVTLSCEQNLNHDAMYWYRQDPGQGLRLIYYSQIVNDFQKGDIAEGYSVSREKKESFPLTVTSAQKNPTAFYLCASSMKGGWDEQFFGPGTRLTVL.